The text below deals with one T cell receptor beta chain. Its antigen is unknown. The data were taken from a study of blood T cells in healthy people across ages. Background on the study: Roughly one uniquely barcoded beta molecule per two T cells was captured. Study-level findings and limits: PBMCs went unsorted, and a conclusive naive versus antigen-experienced comparison was therefore prevented.

Researchers isolated at least 6 million PBMCs per sample. Combining a sample-barcoded 5' primer with a J-beta primer mix, a second PCR ran for 7 to 11 cycles. TCRdb analysed the 5' RACE reads with MiXCR anew, one entry per CDR3 protein. The sample shows 1.8 million or so distinct CDR3 sequences, about two fifths of them seen only once. The length of the CDR3 is 16 residues. V was clipped by 6 bases and J by 5 bases, with 22 bases between them. Germline lookup yields CDR1 MNHEY and CDR2 SVGEGT. The J gene is TRBJ1-2, the V gene TRBV6-2 or TRBV6-3; D perhaps matches TRBD1 (6 bases). The material sequenced was blood. The sequence was obtained from a human donor in good health. This chain's CDR3 is CASSVRSGALIYGYTF. The CDR3 coding sequence is TGTGCCAGCAGCGTCCGATCAGGGGCCCTAATTTATGGCTACACCTTC.